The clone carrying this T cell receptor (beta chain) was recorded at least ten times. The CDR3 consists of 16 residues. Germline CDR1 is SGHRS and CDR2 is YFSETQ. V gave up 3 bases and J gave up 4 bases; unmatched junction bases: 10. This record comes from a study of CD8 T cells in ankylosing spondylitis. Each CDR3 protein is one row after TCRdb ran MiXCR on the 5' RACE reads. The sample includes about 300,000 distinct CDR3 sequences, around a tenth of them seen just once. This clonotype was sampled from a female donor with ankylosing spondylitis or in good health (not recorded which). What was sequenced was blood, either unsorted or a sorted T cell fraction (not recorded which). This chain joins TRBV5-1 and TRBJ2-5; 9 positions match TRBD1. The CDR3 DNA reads TGCGCCAGCAGCTCCCGAATTACAGGGGGCTTAGAGACCCAGTACTTC. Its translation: CASSSRITGGLETQYF.